The present T cell receptor beta chain was sequenced within a study of beta chain features in type 1 diabetes. As for the study in general: The examined sorted cells totaled 107,917,701 across samples.

Sequenced material consisted of expressed TCRB transcripts (all of the isolated RNA was reverse transcribed). Profiled with immunoSEQ multiplex PCR; TCRdb holds only in-frame clones, not every one. The sample shows some 160,000 clones, roughly 9% of them seen only once. As to this clone: Its matching antigen is unknown.

General study findings and limits: Sampled from patients, naive, central memory and Treg TCRB repertoires appeared more similar than those sampled from healthy donors. Among patients with Type 1 diabetes, TCRB CDR3s were moderately but significantly shorter in every one of the four CD4+ subsets.

This CDR3 region has 14 residues. Trimming removed 2 bases from V and 6 bases from J; junction bases left unmatched: 0. The V gene's germline CDR1 is SGDLS and CDR2 YYNGEE. This rearrangement joins TRBV9 to TRBJ2-7, with 15 bases that match TRBD2. The clonotype originates from a woman between 25 and 40 years old with type 1 diabetes. Sequences were obtained from central memory CD4+ T cells from blood. The CDR3 protein is CASSVGLAGGEQYF. The DNA of the CDR3 is TGTGCCAGCAGCGTGGGACTAGCGGGAGGCGAGCAGTACTTC.